This T cell receptor (beta chain) came from a study of metastatic and nonmetastatic thyroid tumors. By sample fraction, this clone is medium-sized. Using MiXCR, TCRdb reanalyzed the PCR reads. The data show approximately 8,000 clones, with 20% to 30% seen just once and roughly 6.1% held by the top ten. The germline CDR1 and CDR2 sequences are MNHEY and SVGEGT. The ends lost 0 bases at V and 6 bases at J; junction bases unmatched: 2. This CDR3 has 15 amino acids. Each patient came to thyroid surgery without any prior treatment (of any kind). The chain recombines TRBV6-2 or TRBV6-3 with TRBJ2-1, with 10 bases identical to TRBD1. The sequence came from a female donor with papillary thyroid cancer or a benign thyroid nodule (not recorded which). Some clones in this sample may be carry-over from other donors' samples. Sequenced: adjacent normal tissue. This CDR3 reads CASSYSRTGGNEQFF. CDR3 bases: TGTGCCAGCAGTTACTCGCGGACAGGGGGCAATGAGCAGTTCTTC.